This T cell receptor beta chain appears in the sequencing data of a study of shared clonotypes between healthy human individuals. TCRdb keeps only in-frame clones here, not all; method: immunoSEQ multiplex PCR. The sample contains about 490,000 clones, almost 80% of which appear only once. Trimming shortened V by 0 bases and J by 3 bases, and 7 bases separated the two germline ends. The V gene's germline CDR1 is SGHDT and CDR2 YYEEEE. The CDR3 spans 13 residues. Comment on this clone: Different DNA sequences within this sample yield the same CDR3.

This chain connects TRBV5-6 to TRBJ2-7; TRBD2 might be the D (5 bases). The specimen was PBMCs. The source is a woman aged 35 to 49 in good health. Some clones in this sample may be carry-over from other donors' samples. The CDR3, as DNA: TGTGCCAGCAGCTTGGGCGGGTACTACGAGCAGTACTTC. Its translation: CASSLGGYYEQYF.